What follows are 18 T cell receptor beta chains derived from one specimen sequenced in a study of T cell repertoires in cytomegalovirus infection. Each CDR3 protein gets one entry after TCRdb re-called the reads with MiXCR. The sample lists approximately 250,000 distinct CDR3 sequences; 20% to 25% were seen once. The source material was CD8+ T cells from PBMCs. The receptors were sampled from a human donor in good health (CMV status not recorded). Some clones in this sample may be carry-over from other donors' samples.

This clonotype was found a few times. CDR3 in DNA: TGTGCCAGCAGCCTCAGTCCCGGGACTAGGAACCCACAAGAGACCCAGTACTTC. The encoded protein is CASSLSPGTRNPQETQYF. The chain employs TRBV28 and TRBJ2-5, with TRBD2 identical over 8 bases. Per the germline V gene, CDR1 is MDHEN and CDR2 is SYDVKM. The CDR3 has 18 amino acids. Germline trimming cut 6 bases from V and 2 bases from J; bases unmatched to any gene: 17.

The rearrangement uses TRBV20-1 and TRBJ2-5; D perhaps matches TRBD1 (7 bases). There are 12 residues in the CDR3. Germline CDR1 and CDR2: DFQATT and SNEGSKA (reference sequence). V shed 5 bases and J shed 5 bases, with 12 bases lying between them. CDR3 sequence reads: CSAPTGRETQYF. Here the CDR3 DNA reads TGCAGTGCTCCGACAGGGAGGGAGACCCAGTACTTC.

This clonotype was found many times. Here the CDR3 reads CASSSYPSSSNEQFF. The DNA for the CDR3 is TGTGCCAGCAGCTCCTATCCCTCCTCTTCAAATGAGCAGTTCTTC. This chain links TRBV7-9 with TRBJ2-1; D is undetermined. Germline assignment: CDR1 SEHNR and CDR2 FQNEAQ (reference sequence). V shed 4 bases and J shed 7 bases, with 17 bases lying between them. The CDR3 contains 15 residues.

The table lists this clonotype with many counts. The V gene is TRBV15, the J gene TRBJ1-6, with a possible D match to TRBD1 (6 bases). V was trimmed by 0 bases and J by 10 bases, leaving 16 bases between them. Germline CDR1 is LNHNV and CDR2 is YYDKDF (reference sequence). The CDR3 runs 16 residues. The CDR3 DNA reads TGTGCCACCAGCAGAGATAGGGGGGTCGCAGGGTCACCCCTCCACTTT. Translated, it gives CATSRDRGVAGSPLHF.

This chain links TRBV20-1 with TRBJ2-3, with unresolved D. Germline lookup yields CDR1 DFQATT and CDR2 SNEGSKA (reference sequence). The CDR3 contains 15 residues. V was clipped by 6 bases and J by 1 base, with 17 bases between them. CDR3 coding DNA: TGCAGTGCCCAAGGTCCGGACCACCGCACAGATACGCAGTATTTT. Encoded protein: CSAQGPDHRTDTQYF.

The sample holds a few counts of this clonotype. Here the CDR3 DNA reads TGCAGCGTTGACTTGAGCGGGGGGAACACCGGGGAGCTGTTTTTT. Translated: CSVDLSGGNTGELFF. The chain couples TRBV29-1 to TRBJ2-2; TRBD2 agrees at 8 bases. This CDR3 has 15 amino acids. The germline V gene has CDR1 SQVTM and CDR2 ANQGSEA. V was clipped by 3 bases and J by 1 base; unmatched bases: 4.

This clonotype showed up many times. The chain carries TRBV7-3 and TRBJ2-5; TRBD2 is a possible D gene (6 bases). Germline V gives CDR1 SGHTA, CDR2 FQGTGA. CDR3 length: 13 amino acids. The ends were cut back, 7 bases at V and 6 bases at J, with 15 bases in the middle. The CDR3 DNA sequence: TGTGCCAGCAATCTCCCCGGGAGAAAGACCCAGTACTTC. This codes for CASNLPGRKTQYF.

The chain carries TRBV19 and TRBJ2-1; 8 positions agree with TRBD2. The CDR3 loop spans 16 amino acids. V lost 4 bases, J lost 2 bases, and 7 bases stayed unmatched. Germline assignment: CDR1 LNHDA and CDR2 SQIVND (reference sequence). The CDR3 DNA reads TGTGCCAGTAGTACTCTCGGGACTAGTACCTACAATGAGCAGTTCTTC. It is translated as CASSTLGTSTYNEQFF.

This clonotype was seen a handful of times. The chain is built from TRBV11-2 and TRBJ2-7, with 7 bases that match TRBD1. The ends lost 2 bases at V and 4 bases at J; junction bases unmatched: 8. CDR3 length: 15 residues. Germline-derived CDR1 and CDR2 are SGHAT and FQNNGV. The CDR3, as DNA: TGTGCCAGCAGCTTATACAGGACAGGAGGTTACGAGCAGTACTTC. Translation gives CASSLYRTGGYEQYF. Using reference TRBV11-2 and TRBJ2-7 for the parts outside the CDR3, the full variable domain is EAGVAQSPRYKIIEKRQSVAFWCNPISGHATLYWYQQILGQGPKLLIQFQNNGVVDDSQLPKDRFSAERLKGVDSTLKIQPAKLEDSAVYLCASSLYRTGGYEQYFGPGTRLTVT.

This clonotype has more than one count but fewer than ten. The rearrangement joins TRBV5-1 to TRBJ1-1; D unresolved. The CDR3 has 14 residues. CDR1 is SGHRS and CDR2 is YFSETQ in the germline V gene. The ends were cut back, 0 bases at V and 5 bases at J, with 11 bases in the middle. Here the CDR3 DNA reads TGCGCCAGCAGCTTGGGTACAGATGGGACTGAAGCTTTCTTT. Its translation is CASSLGTDGTEAFF.

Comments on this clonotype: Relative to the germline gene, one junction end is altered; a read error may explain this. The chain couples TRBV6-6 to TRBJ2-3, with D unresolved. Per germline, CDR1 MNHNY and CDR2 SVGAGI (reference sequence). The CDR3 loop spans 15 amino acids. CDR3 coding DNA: TGTGCCAGCAGTTACCCCCCGACGAGCACAGATAAGCAGTATTTT. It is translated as CASSYPPTSTDKQYF.

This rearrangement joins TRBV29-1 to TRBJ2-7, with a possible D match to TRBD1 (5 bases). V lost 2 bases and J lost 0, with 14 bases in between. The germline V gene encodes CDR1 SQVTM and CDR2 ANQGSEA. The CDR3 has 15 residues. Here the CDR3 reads CSVESSAGPSYEQYF. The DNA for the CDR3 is TGCAGCGTTGAATCTTCGGCAGGGCCCTCCTACGAGCAGTACTTC.

The CDR3 is CSAQTAGHSGLHF. The DNA of the CDR3 is TGCAGTGCTCAGACAGCAGGGCATTCGGGCCTCCACTTT. The chain uses TRBV20-1 and TRBJ1-6, with a possible D match to TRBD1 (5 bases). V lost 5 bases to trimming and J lost 15 bases, with 20 bases between them. The germline V gene encodes CDR1 DFQATT and CDR2 SNEGSKA (reference sequence). The length of the CDR3 is 13 residues.

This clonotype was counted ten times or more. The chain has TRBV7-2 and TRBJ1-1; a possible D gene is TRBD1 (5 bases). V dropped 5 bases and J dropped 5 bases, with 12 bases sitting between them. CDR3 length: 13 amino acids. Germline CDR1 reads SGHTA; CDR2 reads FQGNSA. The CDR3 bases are TGTGCCAGCAGCCTCGGGACCGAGACTGAAGCTTTCTTT. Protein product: CASSLGTETEAFF.

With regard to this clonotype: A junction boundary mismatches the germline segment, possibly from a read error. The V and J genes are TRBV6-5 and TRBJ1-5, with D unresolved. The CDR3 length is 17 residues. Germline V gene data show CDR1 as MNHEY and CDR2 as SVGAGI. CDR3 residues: CSSSYSGSPYSNQPQHF. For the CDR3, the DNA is TGTTCCAGCAGTTACTCAGGCAGTCCTTATAGCAATCAGCCCCAGCATTTT.

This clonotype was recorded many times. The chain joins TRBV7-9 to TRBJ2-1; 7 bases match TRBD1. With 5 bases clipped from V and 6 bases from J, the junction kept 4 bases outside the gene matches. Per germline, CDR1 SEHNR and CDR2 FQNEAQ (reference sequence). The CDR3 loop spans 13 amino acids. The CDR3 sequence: CASSPRGRNEQFF. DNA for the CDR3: TGTGCCAGCAGCCCGAGGGGGCGCAATGAGCAGTTCTTC.

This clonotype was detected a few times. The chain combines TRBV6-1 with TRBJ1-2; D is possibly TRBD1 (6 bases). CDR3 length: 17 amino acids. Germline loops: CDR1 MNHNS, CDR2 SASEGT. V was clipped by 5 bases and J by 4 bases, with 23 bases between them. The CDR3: CASSFYRTERNPYGYTF. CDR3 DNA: TGTGCCAGCAGTTTCTACCGGACAGAACGCAACCCCTATGGCTACACCTTC.

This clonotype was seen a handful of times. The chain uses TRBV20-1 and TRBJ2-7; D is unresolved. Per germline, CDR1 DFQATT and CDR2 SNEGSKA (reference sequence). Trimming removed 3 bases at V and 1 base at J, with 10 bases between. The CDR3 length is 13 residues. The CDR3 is CSASDFLSYEQYF. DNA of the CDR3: TGCAGTGCTAGTGATTTTCTTTCCTACGAGCAGTACTTC.